These 7 T cell receptor beta chains originate from one sample sequenced in a study of Ad26.COV2.S vaccination and SARS-CoV-2 variants. Treatment indicated: around 19 received Ad26.COV2.S at low or high dose, single or two shots; roughly five received placebo; per-sample allocation not given. Day 63 after the first vaccine or placebo injection was the time point for sampling. Only in-frame clones appear in the TCRdb table, and some are missing; sequencing was by immunoSEQ multiplex PCR. Among about 680,000 clones listed, 89% were seen once. The sample in question was peripheral blood, obtained in a trial of Ad26.COV2.S vaccine versus placebo. The receptors were sampled from a person between 18 and 65 years old who received the Ad26.COV2.S COVID-19 vaccine or a placebo.

V is TRBV7-8 and J is TRBJ1-3; TRBD1 might be the D (6 bases). The V end lost 0 bases, the J end lost 0 bases, and 15 bases lay between the germline ends. There are 18 residues in the CDR3. Germline assignment: CDR1 SGHVS and CDR2 FQNEAQ. In DNA form, the CDR3 reads TGTGCCAGCAGCTTAGCCCCTCCGACAGGCCTCTCTGGAAACACCATATATTTT. The encoded protein is CASSLAPPTGLSGNTIYF.

The genes are TRBV27 and TRBJ2-7; D ambiguous. The CDR3 runs to 13 residues. The V and J ends lost 4 bases and 6 bases respectively, with 13 bases between them. Germline lookup yields CDR1 MNHEY and CDR2 SMNVEV (reference sequence). The CDR3 DNA follows: TGTGCCAGCAGTTCCCTCCCCCCACGCGAGCAGTACTTC. Its protein is CASSSLPPREQYF.

This chain joins TRBV12-3 or TRBV12-4 and TRBJ1-5; D is unresolved. With 3 bases removed from V and 7 bases from J, the gap between germline ends came to 7 bases. The CDR3 is 12 residues long. CDR3 nucleotides: TGTGCCAGCAGTTTCGGGGTGCAGCCCCAGCATTTT. Its translation: CASSFGVQPQHF.

The chain joins TRBV7-2 to TRBJ1-5; D gene unclear. V lost 6 bases to trimming and J lost 3 bases, with 9 bases between them. Germline CDR1 is SGHTA and CDR2 is FQGNSA. The CDR3 consists of 13 residues. Written as DNA, the CDR3 is TGTGCCAGCAGGGACGGCCCCAATCAGCCCCAGCATTTT. It yields the protein CASRDGPNQPQHF.

The V gene is TRBV3-1 (or the pseudogene TRBV3-2), the J gene TRBJ2-2; 8 bases are a match to TRBD2. V shed 1 base and J 5 bases; nucleotides not matched to a gene: 6. Germline V gene lookup returns CDR1 LGHDT and CDR2 YNNKEL (reference sequence). The CDR3 spans 16 residues. The CDR3 DNA reads as TGTGCCAGCAGCCAAGCTGGACTAGCTGGAACCGGGGAGCTGTTTTTT. The encoded protein is CASSQAGLAGTGELFF.

The J gene is TRBJ2-2, the V gene TRBV6-2 or TRBV6-3, with 12 bases matching TRBD2. Per the germline V gene, CDR1 is MNHEY and CDR2 is SVGEGT. V dropped 4 bases and J dropped 5; count of bases not matched to a gene: 8. The CDR3 contains 17 residues. CDR3 amino acids: CASSFLAGGPETGELFF. The CDR3 DNA sequence: TGTGCCAGCAGTTTCCTAGCGGGGGGGCCGGAGACCGGGGAGCTGTTTTTT.

The V gene is TRBV3-1 (or the pseudogene TRBV3-2), the J gene TRBJ2-3, with TRBD2 matching over 7 bases. CDR1 and CDR2 (germline): LGHDT, YNNKEL (reference sequence). The ends lost 4 bases at V and 4 bases at J; junction bases unmatched: 14. The CDR3 has 17 residues. CDR3 sequence reads: CASSPEGPRRESDTQYF. DNA of the CDR3: TGTGCCAGCAGCCCCGAGGGTCCGCGGCGGGAGTCAGATACGCAGTATTTT.